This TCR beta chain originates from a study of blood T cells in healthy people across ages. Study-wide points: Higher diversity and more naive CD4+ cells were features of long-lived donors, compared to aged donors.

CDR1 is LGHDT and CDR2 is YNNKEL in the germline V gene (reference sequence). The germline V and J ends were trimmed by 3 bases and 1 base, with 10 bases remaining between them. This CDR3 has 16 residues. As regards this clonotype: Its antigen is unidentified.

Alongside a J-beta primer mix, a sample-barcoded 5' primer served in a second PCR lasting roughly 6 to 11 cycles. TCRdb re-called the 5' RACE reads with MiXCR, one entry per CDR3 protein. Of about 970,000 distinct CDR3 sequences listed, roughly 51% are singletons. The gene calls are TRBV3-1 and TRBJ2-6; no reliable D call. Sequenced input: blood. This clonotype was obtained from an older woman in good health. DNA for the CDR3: TGTGCCAGCAGCCAGGAAATCGTTTCTGGGGCCAACGTCCTGACTTTC. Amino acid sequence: CASSQEIVSGANVLTF. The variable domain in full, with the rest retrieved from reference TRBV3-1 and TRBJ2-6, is DTAVSQTPKYLVTQMGNDKSIKCEQNLGHDTMYWYKQDSKKFLKIMFSYNNKELIINETVPNRFSPKSPDKAHLNLHINSLELGDSAVYFCASSQEIVSGANVLTFGAGSRLTVL.